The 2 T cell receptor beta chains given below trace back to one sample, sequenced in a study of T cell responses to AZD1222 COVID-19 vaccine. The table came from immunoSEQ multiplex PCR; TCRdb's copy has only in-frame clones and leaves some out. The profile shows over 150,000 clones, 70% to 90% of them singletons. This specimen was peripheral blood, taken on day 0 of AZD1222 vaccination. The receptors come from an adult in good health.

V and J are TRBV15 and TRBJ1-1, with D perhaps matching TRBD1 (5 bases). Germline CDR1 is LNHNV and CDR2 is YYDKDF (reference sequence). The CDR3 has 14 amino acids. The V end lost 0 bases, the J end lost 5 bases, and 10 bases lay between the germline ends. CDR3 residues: CATSRDLGQTEAFF. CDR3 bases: TGTGCCACCAGCAGAGATCTGGGGCAGACTGAAGCTTTCTTT.

The CDR3 nucleotides are TGTGCCAGCAGTTTGAAGCGGGCAGCCAAAAACATTCAGTACTTC. As protein: CASSLKRAAKNIQYF. V is TRBV28 and J is TRBJ2-4; a possible D gene is TRBD2 (6 bases). V dropped 3 bases and J dropped 0 bases, with 9 bases sitting between them. The CDR3 sequence is 15 residues long. The germline CDR1 and CDR2 sequences are MDHEN and SYDVKM.